Below, 6 T cell receptor beta chains from the same sample are listed, as sequenced in a study of technical replicates of blood from a few donors. Sequencing was performed with immunoSEQ multiplex PCR; in TCRdb, only in-frame clones are kept and a portion is missing. The table records roughly 80,000 clones, 85% to 95% of them present only once. The sequencing input was T cells isolated from PBMCs. These receptors were obtained from a human donor in good health.

This chain links TRBV6-6 with TRBJ1-4; TRBD1 matches at 7 bases. This CDR3 spans 16 amino acids. Germline V lookup: CDR1 MNHNY, CDR2 SVGAGI (reference sequence). V trimming: 7 bases; J trimming: 0 bases; junction bases outside the gene matches: 8. For the CDR3, the DNA is TGTGCCAGCAAGAAGACAGGGTTTGCAACTAATGAAAAACTGTTTTTT. It specifies CASKKTGFATNEKLFF.

This clone is a singleton in its sample. V is TRBV15 and J is TRBJ2-5; a weak D match, TRBD1 (5 bases). Trimming took 3 bases from V and 5 from J, leaving 13 bases between them. Germline lookup yields CDR1 LNHNV and CDR2 YYDKDF (reference sequence). CDR3 size: 14 residues. The CDR3 protein is CATSSTQGVETQYF. DNA for the CDR3: TGTGCCACCAGCAGTACCCAGGGCGTGGAGACCCAGTACTTC.

V is TRBV4-2 and J is TRBJ1-1; D is unclear. V was trimmed by 5 bases and J by 3 bases, leaving 13 bases between them. This CDR3 spans 14 amino acids. Germline V CDR1 and CDR2: LGHNA, YNFKEQ. The CDR3, as DNA: TGTGCCAGCAGCAAAATCTCTCGGGACACTGAAGCTTTCTTT. Its translation: CASSKISRDTEAFF.

The chain links TRBV7-2 to TRBJ2-5; D is possibly TRBD2 (5 bases). The V end was cut by 7 bases, the J end by 5 bases, with 14 bases between. The CDR3 length is 13 residues. Germline V gene sequence: CDR1 SGHTA, CDR2 FQGNSA. The CDR3 here is CASTKEVWETQYF. Here the CDR3 DNA reads TGTGCCAGCACCAAGGAGGTTTGGGAGACCCAGTACTTC. Together with reference TRBV7-2 and TRBJ2-5, the CDR3 gives the full variable domain: GAGVSQSPSNKVTEKGKDVELRCDPISGHTALYWYRQSLGQGLEFLIYFQGNSAPDKSGLPSDRFSAERTGGSVSTLTIQRTQQEDSAVYLCASTKEVWETQYFGPGTRLLVL.

The chain has TRBV5-1 and TRBJ1-1, with 7 bases that match TRBD1. CDR3 size: 15 residues. Unmatched junction bases numbered 6, after V lost 0 bases and J lost 4 bases. Germline V gene data show CDR1 as SGHRS and CDR2 as YFSETQ. The CDR3 bases are TGCGCCAGCAGCTTGGGGACAGGTTCGTCCACTGAAGCTTTCTTT. Residues: CASSLGTGSSTEAFF.

The J gene is TRBJ2-7, the V gene TRBV6-6; possible D gene TRBD2, 6 bases. Germline V CDR1 and CDR2: MNHNY, SVGAGI (reference sequence). This CDR3 contains 12 residues. Between the trimmed V and J ends, which lost 8 bases and 6 bases, there was a span of 14 bases. The CDR3 region has the DNA TGTGCCAGCTGGGGACGGGGAGGCGAGCAGTACTTC. Protein product: CASWGRGGEQYF.